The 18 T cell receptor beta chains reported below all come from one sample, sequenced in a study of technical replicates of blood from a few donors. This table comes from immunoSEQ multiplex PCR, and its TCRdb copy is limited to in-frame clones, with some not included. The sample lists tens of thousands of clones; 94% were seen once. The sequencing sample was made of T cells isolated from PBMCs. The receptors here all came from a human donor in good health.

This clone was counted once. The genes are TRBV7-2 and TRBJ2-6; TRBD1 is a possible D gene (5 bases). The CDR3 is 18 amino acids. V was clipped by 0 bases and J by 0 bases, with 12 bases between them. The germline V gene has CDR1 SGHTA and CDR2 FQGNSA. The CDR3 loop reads CASSLAVTASSGANVLTF. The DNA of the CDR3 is TGTGCCAGCAGCTTAGCGGTGACAGCCAGCTCTGGGGCCAACGTCCTGACTTTC.

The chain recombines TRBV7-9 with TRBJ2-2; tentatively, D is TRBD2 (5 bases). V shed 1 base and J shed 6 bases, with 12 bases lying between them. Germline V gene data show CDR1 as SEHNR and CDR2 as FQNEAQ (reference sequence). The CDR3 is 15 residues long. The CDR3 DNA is TGTGCCAGCAGCTTAGGGGGTGGAGGCTCCGGGGAGCTGTTTTTT. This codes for CASSLGGGGSGELFF.

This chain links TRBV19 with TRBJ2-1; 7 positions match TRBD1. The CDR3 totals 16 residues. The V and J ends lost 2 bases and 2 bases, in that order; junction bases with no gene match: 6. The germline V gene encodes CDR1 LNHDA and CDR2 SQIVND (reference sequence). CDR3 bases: TGTGCCAGTAGTATAATGGGGCAGGGGGCCTACAATGAGCAGTTCTTC. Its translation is CASSIMGQGAYNEQFF. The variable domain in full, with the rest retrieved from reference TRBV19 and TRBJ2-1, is DGGITQSPKYLFRKEGQNVTLSCEQNLNHDAMYWYRQDPGQGLRLIYYSQIVNDFQKGDIAEGYSVSREKKESFPLTVTSAQKNPTAFYLCASSIMGQGAYNEQFFGPGTRLTVL.

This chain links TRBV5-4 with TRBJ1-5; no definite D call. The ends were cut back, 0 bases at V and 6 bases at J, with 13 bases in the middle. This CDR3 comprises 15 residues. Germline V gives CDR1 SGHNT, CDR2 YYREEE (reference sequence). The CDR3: CASSLDQAQVQPQHF. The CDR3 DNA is TGTGCCAGCAGCTTGGACCAAGCCCAGGTTCAGCCCCAGCATTTT.

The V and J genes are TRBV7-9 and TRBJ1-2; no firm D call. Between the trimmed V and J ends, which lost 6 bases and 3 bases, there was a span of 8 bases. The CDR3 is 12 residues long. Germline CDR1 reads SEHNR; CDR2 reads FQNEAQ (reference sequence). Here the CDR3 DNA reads TGTGCCAGCAGTCTCAACTACTATGGCTACACCTTC. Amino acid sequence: CASSLNYYGYTF.

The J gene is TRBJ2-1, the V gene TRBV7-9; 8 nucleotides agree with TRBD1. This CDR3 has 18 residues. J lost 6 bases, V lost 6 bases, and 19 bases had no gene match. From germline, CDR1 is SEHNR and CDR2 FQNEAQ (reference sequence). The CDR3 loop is CASRLTPPRTGMGNEQFF. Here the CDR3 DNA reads TGTGCCAGCAGGCTCACACCTCCCCGGACAGGGATGGGCAATGAGCAGTTCTTC.

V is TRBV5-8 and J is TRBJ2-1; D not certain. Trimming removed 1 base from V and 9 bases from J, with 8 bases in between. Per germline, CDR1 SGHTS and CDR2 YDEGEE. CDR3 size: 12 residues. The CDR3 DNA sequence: TGTGCCAGCAGCTTGTCGGGTAGTGAGCAGTTCTTC. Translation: CASSLSGSEQFF.

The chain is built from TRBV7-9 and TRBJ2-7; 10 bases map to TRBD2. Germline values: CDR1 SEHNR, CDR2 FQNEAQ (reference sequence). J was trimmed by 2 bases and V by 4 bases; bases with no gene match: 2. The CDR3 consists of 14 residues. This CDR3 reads CASSSLAGAYEQYF. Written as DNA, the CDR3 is TGTGCCAGCAGCTCGCTAGCGGGAGCCTACGAGCAGTACTTC.

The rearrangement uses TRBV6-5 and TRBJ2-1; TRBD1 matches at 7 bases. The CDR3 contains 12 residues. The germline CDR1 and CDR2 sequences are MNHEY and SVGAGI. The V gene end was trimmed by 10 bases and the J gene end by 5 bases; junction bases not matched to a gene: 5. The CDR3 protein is CAIQGGNNEQFF. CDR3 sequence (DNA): TGTGCCATTCAAGGGGGCAACAATGAGCAGTTCTTC.

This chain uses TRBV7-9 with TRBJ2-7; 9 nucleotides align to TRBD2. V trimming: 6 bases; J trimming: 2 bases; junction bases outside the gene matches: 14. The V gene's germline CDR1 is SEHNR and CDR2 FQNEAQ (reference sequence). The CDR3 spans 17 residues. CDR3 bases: TGTGCCAGCAGTCCCCGAATAGGACTAGCGAGACCCTACGAGCAGTACTTC. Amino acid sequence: CASSPRIGLARPYEQYF.

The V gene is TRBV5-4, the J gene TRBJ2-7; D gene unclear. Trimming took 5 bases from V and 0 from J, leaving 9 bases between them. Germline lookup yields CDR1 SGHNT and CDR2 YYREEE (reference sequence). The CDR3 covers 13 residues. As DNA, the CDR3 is TGTGCCAGCAGATCTGTGAGCTCCTACGAGCAGTACTTC. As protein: CASRSVSSYEQYF.

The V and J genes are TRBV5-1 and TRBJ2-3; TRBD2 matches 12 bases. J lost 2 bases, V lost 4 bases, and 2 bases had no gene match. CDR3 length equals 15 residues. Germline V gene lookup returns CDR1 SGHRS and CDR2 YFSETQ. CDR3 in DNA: TGCGCCAGCAGCCCTAGCGGGGGGGTCACAGATACGCAGTATTTT. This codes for CASSPSGGVTDTQYF. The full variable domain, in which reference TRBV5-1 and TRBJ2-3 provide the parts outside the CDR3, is KAGVTQTPRYLIKTRGQQVTLSCSPISGHRSVSWYQQTPGQGLQFLFEYFSETQRNKGNFPGRFSGRQFSNSRSEMNVSTLELGDSALYLCASSPSGGVTDTQYFGPGTRLTVL.

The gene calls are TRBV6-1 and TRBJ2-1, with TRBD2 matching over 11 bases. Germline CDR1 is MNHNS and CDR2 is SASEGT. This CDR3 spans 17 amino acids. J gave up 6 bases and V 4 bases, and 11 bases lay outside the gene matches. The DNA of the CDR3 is TGTGCCAGCAGTGGGCCCCGGGGGACTAGCGGACTCAATGAGCAGTTCTTC. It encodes CASSGPRGTSGLNEQFF.

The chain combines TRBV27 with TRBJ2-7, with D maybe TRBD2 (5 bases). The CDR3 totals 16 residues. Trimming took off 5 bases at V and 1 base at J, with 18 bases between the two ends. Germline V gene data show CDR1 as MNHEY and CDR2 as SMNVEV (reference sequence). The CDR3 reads CASSPLPGRLSYEQYF. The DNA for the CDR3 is TGTGCCAGCAGTCCCCTTCCAGGTCGACTATCCTACGAGCAGTACTTC.

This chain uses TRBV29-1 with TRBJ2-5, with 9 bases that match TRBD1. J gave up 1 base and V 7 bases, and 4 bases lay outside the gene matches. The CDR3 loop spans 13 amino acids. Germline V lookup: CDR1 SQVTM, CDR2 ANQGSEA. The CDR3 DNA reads TGCAGCGCCGGGACAGGGCTCCAAGAGACCCAGTACTTC. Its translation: CSAGTGLQETQYF.

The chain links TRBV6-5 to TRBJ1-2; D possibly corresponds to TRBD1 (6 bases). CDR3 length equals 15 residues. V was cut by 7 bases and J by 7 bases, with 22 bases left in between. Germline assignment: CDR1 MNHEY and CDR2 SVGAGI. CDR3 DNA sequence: TGTGCCAGCAATAAAGGGGTGGGGGCTTTCGGTGGCTACACCTTC. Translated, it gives CASNKGVGAFGGYTF.

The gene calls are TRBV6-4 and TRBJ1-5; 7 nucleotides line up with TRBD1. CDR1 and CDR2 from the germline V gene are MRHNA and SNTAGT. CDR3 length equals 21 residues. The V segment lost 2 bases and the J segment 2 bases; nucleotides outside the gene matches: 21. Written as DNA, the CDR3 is TGTGCCAGCAGTGACGTCGGCAGGGGGGTTATCAAGAGTTGGTGCAATCAGCCCCAGCATTTT. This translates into CASSDVGRGVIKSWCNQPQHF.

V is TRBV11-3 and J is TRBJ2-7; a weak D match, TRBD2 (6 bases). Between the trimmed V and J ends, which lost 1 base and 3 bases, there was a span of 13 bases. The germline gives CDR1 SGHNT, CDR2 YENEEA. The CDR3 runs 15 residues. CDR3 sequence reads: CASSLGLSGVYEQYF. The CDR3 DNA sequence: TGTGCCAGCAGCTTAGGACTTAGCGGTGTCTACGAGCAGTACTTC.